This TCR beta chain was recorded in a study of T cells after yellow fever vaccination. Trimming removed 4 bases from V and 6 bases from J; junction bases left unmatched: 10. There are 15 residues in the CDR3. Germline V gene data show CDR1 as DFQATT and CDR2 as SNEGSKA (reference sequence). Findings and caveats of the study: In FACS-sorted repertoires, abundant clonotypes from the bulk population could appear as contaminants.

Template switching by 5'RACE produced TCR cDNA, adding a universal primer site and UMIs. TCRdb re-analysed the 5' RACE reads in MiXCR, keeping a single row per CDR3 protein. The sample shows some 54,000 distinct CDR3 sequences, 6.5% to 8% of them seen only once. The rearrangement links TRBV20-1 to TRBJ2-1; 9 nucleotides align to TRBD2. This TCR came from a man aged 18 to 29 who received the YFV17D yellow fever vaccine. The sample here was CD8+ T cells not binding an NS4B(214-222) dextramer, sorted from PBMCs, taken roughly 46 days after the first yellow fever vaccination. The CDR3 region has the DNA TGCAGTGCTACTCGACTGGAGACTAGCGGCAATGAGCAGTTCTTC. This encodes CSATRLETSGNEQFF.